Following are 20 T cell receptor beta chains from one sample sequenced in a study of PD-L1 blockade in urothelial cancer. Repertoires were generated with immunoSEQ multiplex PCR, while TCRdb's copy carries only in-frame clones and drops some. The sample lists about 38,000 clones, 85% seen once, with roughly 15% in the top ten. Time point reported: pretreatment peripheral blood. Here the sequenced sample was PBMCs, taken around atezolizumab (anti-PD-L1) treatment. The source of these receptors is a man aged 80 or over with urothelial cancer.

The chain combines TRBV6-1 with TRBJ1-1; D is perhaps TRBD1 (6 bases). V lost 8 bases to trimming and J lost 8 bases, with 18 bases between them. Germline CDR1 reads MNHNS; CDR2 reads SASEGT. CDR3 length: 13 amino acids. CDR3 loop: CASRWNGQREAFF. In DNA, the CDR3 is TGTGCCAGCCGTTGGAACGGACAGAGAGAAGCTTTCTTT.

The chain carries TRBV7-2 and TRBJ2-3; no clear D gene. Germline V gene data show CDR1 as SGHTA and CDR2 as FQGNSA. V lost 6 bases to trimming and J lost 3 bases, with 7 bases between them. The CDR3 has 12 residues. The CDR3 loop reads CASRLITDTQYF. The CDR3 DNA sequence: TGTGCCAGCAGACTTATAACAGATACGCAGTATTTT.

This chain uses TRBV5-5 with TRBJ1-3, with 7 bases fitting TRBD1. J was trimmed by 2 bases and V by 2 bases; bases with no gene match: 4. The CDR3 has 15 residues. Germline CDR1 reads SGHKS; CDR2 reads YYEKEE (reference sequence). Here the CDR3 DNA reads TGTGCCAGCAGCTTTGACCAGGGGGCTGGAAACACCATATATTTT. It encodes CASSFDQGAGNTIYF.

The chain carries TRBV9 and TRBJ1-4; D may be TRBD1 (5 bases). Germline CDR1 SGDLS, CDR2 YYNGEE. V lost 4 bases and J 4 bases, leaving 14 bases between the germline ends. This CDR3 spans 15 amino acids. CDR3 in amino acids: CASSFRDSNNEKLFF. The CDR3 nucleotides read TGTGCCAGCAGCTTCCGTGACAGCAATAATGAAAAACTGTTTTTT.

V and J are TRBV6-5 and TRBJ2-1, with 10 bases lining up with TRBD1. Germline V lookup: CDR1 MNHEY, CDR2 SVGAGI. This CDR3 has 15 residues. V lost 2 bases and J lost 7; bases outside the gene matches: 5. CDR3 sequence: CASSYGGTGVNEQFF. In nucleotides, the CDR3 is TGTGCCAGCAGTTACGGAGGGACAGGGGTAAATGAGCAGTTCTTC.

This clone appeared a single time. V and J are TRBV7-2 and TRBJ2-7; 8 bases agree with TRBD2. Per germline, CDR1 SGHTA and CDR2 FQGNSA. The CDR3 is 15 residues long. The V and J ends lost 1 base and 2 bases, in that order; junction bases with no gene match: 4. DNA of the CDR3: TGTGCCAGCAGCTTAGGCGGTAGCGGGGCCTACGAGCAGTACTTC. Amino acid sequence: CASSLGGSGAYEQYF.

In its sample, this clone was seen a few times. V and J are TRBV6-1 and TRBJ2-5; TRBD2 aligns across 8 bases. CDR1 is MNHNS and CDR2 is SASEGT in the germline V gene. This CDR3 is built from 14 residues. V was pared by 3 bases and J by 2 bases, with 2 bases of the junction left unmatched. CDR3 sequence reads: CASSDGGGQETQYF. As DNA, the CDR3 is TGTGCCAGCAGTGACGGGGGGGGACAAGAGACCCAGTACTTC.

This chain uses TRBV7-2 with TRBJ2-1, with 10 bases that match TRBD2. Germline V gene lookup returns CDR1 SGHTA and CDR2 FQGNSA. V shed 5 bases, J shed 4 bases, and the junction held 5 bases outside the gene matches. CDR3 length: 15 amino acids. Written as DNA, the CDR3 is TGTGCCAGCAGCGGCCGGACTAGCGGATACAATGAGCAGTTCTTC. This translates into CASSGRTSGYNEQFF.

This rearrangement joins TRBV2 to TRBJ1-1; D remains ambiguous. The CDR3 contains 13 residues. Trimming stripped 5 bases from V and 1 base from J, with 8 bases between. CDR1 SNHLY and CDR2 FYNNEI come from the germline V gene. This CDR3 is CASSSTPNTEAFF. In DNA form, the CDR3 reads TGTGCCAGCAGTTCGACACCGAACACTGAAGCTTTCTTT.

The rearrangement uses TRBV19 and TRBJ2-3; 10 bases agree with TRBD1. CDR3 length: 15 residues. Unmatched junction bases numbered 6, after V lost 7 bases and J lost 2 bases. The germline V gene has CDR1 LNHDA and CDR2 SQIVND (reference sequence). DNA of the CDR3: TGTGCCAGTACCGGGACAGGGGCGTTCACAGATACGCAGTATTTT. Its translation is CASTGTGAFTDTQYF.

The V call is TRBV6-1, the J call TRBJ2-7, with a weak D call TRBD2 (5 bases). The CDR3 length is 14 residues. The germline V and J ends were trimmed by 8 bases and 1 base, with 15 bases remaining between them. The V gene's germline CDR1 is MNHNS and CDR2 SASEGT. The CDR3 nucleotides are TGTGCCAGCGGGGTGGCTAGCCTATCCTACGAGCAGTACTTC. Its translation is CASGVASLSYEQYF.

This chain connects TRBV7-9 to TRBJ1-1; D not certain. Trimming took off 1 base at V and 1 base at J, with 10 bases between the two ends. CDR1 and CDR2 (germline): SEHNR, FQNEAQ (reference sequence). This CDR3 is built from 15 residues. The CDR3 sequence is CASSLGKGANTEAFF. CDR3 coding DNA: TGTGCCAGCAGCTTAGGTAAGGGAGCGAACACTGAAGCTTTCTTT.

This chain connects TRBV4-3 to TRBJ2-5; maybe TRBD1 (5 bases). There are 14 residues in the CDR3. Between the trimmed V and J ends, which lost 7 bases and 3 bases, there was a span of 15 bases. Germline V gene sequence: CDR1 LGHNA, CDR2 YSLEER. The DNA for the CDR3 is TGCGCCAGCATGCACAGGCGAATAAAAGAGACCCAGTACTTC. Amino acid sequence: CASMHRRIKETQYF.

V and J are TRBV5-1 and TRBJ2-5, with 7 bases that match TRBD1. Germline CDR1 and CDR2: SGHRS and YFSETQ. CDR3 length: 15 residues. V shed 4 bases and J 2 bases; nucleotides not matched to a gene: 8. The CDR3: CASSVDRVGQETQYF. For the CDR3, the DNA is TGCGCCAGCAGCGTCGACAGGGTGGGACAAGAGACCCAGTACTTC.

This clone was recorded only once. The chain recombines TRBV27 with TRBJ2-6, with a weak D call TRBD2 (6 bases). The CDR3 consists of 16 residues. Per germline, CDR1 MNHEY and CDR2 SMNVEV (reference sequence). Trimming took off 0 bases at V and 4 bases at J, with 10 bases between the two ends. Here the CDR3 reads CASSLSWGEGANVLTF. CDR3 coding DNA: TGTGCCAGCAGTTTATCTTGGGGGGAAGGGGCCAACGTCCTGACTTTC.

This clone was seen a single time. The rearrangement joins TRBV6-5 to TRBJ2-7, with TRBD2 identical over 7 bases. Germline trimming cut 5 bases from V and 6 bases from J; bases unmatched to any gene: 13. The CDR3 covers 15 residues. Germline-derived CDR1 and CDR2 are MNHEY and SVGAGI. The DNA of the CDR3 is TGTGCCAGCAGTCCACCGGGGAGGGGAAAATTCGAGCAGTACTTC. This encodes CASSPPGRGKFEQYF.

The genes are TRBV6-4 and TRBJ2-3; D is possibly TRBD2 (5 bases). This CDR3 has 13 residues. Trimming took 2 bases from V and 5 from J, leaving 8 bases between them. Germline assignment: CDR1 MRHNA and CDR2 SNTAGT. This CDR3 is CASSDSGQDTQYF. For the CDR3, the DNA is TGTGCCAGCAGTGACAGCGGCCAAGATACGCAGTATTTT.

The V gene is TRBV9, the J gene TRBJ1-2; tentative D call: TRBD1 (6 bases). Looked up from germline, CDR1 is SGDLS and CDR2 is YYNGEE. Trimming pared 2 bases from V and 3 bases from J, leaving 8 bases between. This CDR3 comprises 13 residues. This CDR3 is CASSVPGDYGYTF. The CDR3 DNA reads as TGTGCCAGCAGCGTTCCAGGGGACTATGGCTACACCTTC.

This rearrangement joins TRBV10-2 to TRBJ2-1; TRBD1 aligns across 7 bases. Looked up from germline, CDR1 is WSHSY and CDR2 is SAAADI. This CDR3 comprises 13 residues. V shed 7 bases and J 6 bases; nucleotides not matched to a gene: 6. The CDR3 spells CASKGTASNEQFF. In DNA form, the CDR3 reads TGCGCCAGCAAGGGGACAGCCTCCAATGAGCAGTTCTTC.

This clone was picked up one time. CDR3 sequence reads: CASSRGQGSSGANVLTF. CDR3 nucleotides: TGTGCCAGCAGTCGCGGACAGGGCAGCTCTGGGGCCAACGTCCTGACTTTC. V is TRBV28 and J is TRBJ2-6, with 8 bases fitting TRBD1. This CDR3 is built from 17 residues. Losses at the gene ends were 5 bases for V and 0 bases for J; bases not matched to a gene: 6. Germline V lookup: CDR1 MDHEN, CDR2 SYDVKM. Looking up the rest from reference TRBV28 and TRBJ2-6 gives the full variable domain: DVKVTQSSRYLVKRTGEKVFLECVQDMDHENMFWYRQDPGLGLRLIYFSYDVKMKEKGDIPEGYSVSREKKERFSLILESASTNQTSMYLCASSRGQGSSGANVLTFGAGSRLTVL.